The 6 T cell receptor beta chains reported below all come from one sample, sequenced in a study of identical twins. TCRdb called the 5' RACE reads again in MiXCR, with one record for every CDR3 protein. The sample shows around 650,000 distinct CDR3 sequences, under 8.5% of them seen only once. The sample also formed part of further work on yellow fever vaccine responses in identical twins.

Sequences were obtained from PBMCs. These TCRs come from a young woman in good health.

This clonotype was detected ten times or more. The J gene is TRBJ2-1, the V gene TRBV15, with D hard to call. The V end lost 3 bases, the J end lost 0 bases, and 6 bases lay between the germline ends. The CDR3 is 14 amino acids. Per germline, CDR1 LNHNV and CDR2 YYDKDF (reference sequence). CDR3: CATSSKNSYNEQFF. The CDR3 DNA reads as TGTGCCACCAGCAGCAAGAACTCCTACAATGAGCAGTTCTTC.

The rearrangement uses TRBV29-1 and TRBJ1-1; D is possibly TRBD1 (5 bases). CDR1 SQVTM and CDR2 ANQGSEA come from the germline V gene. V lost 4 bases and J lost 2, with 17 bases in between. This CDR3 has 15 amino acids. CDR3 nucleotides: TGCAGCGTTGGTCGGGGGATGGGAAGAAACACTGAAGCTTTCTTT. Translation: CSVGRGMGRNTEAFF.

This clonotype was seen just once. This chain's CDR3 is CATSDSEAVKTQYF. The CDR3 bases are TGTGCCACCAGTGATTCCGAGGCCGTGAAGACCCAGTACTTC. This chain connects TRBV24-1 to TRBJ2-5; D not certain. Germline values: CDR1 KGHDR, CDR2 SFDVKD. This CDR3 has 14 residues. V gave up 2 bases and J gave up 6 bases, with 12 bases separating them.

The chain joins TRBV10-2 to TRBJ2-4; TRBD1 matches at 8 bases. CDR3 length equals 15 residues. V dropped 2 bases and J dropped 8; count of bases not matched to a gene: 8. Per the germline V gene, CDR1 is WSHSY and CDR2 is SAAADI. The CDR3 coding sequence is TGCGCCAGCAGTGAGAGGGCAGGGGGCGCGGACATTCAGTACTTC. Its translation: CASSERAGGADIQYF.

This clonotype was picked up many times. V gene TRBV5-5 combines with J gene TRBJ1-4; 10 bases are shared with TRBD1. Unmatched junction bases numbered 9, after V lost 7 bases and J lost 6 bases. Germline V gene lookup returns CDR1 SGHKS and CDR2 YYEKEE (reference sequence). There are 15 residues in the CDR3. The DNA for the CDR3 is TGTGCCAGCCTACGCCCGGGGACAGGGGATGAAAAACTGTTTTTT. Translated, it gives CASLRPGTGDEKLFF.

The V and J genes are TRBV5-1 and TRBJ2-1; unclear D gene. V was clipped by 4 bases and J by 10 bases, with 12 bases between them. The CDR3 has 12 residues. Per germline, CDR1 SGHRS and CDR2 YFSETQ. The CDR3 sequence is CASSPVGLEQFF. The CDR3 DNA is TGCGCCAGCAGCCCGGTGGGGTTGGAGCAGTTCTTC.